These 11 T cell receptor beta chains were all obtained from the same sample, sequenced in a study of blood T cell repertoires in COVID-19. The protocol was immunoSEQ multiplex PCR, while the TCRdb copy is restricted to in-frame clones and leaves out a portion. The sample holds about 84,000 clones; about four fifths are singletons and the top ten take over 30%. Sequencing was done on a sample of peripheral blood. These receptors were obtained from a man aged 80 or over with active or convalescent COVID-19.

The chain joins TRBV5-1 to TRBJ1-4; D might be TRBD1 (5 bases). Germline V CDR1 and CDR2: SGHRS, YFSETQ. CDR3 size: 15 residues. The ends were cut back, 4 bases at V and 8 bases at J, with 18 bases in the middle. CDR3 sequence: CASSSGGARREKLFF. As DNA, the CDR3 is TGCGCCAGCAGCAGTGGAGGGGCGCGACGGGAAAAACTGTTTTTT.

The chain joins TRBV7-8 to TRBJ1-2; D is possibly TRBD1 (5 bases). Trimming left V 5 bases short and J 7 bases short, with 17 bases between. The CDR3 length is 14 residues. CDR1 and CDR2 from the germline V gene are SGHVS and FQNEAQ. CDR3 nucleotide sequence: TGTGCCAGCAGCCCGGGGACTGCCGGGGGTGGCTACACCTTC. Amino acids: CASSPGTAGGGYTF.

The chain links TRBV19 to TRBJ1-1, with 8 bases matching TRBD1. The junction had 6 bases not matched to a gene; V was cut back by 6 bases and J by 3 bases. The CDR3 has 14 residues. In germline, CDR1 is LNHDA, CDR2 SQIVND (reference sequence). The CDR3 DNA is TGTGCCAGTAGGACGCAGGGGGCCGACACTGAAGCTTTCTTT. Encoded protein: CASRTQGADTEAFF.

The chain employs TRBV5-6 and TRBJ1-5, with TRBD1 as a possible D gene (5 bases). The V gene lost 3 bases and the J gene lost 6 bases, with 25 bases spanning the gap. The CDR3 covers 18 residues. From germline, CDR1 is SGHDT and CDR2 YYEEEE. CDR3 amino acids: CASSSFAWGDHRGQPQHF. In nucleotides, the CDR3 is TGTGCCAGCAGCTCCTTCGCATGGGGGGACCACCGCGGTCAGCCCCAGCATTTT.

The chain couples TRBV19 to TRBJ2-1; 14 bases agree with TRBD2. Trimming cost V 5 bases and J 3 bases; bases outside gene matches: 6. There are 17 residues in the CDR3. CDR1 and CDR2 from the germline V gene are LNHDA and SQIVND (reference sequence). In DNA, the CDR3 is TGTGCCAGTAGTCCCGGGACTAGCGGGGGTTACTACAATGAGCAGTTCTTC. Encoded protein: CASSPGTSGGYYNEQFF.

This clone was counted only a few times. V is TRBV2 and J is TRBJ1-6, with no clear D. Trimming removed 1 base at V and 9 bases at J, with 13 bases between. The CDR3 is 15 amino acids. The germline V gene has CDR1 SNHLY and CDR2 FYNNEI. The CDR3 spells CASSEERGGSSPLHF. In DNA, the CDR3 is TGTGCCAGCAGTGAAGAACGAGGCGGCAGTTCACCCCTCCACTTT.

The V gene is TRBV9, the J gene TRBJ2-3; TRBD2 matches 13 bases. Germline V gene sequence: CDR1 SGDLS, CDR2 YYNGEE. The CDR3 runs to 15 residues. V lost 0 bases and J lost 7; bases outside the gene matches: 2. This CDR3 is CASSVETSGGNTQYF. CDR3 nucleotide sequence: TGTGCCAGCAGCGTAGAGACTAGCGGGGGGAATACGCAGTATTTT. The variable domain in full, with the rest retrieved from reference TRBV9 and TRBJ2-3, is DSGVTQTPKHLITATGQRVTLRCSPRSGDLSVYWYQQSLDQGLQFLIQYYNGEERAKGNILERFSAQQFPDLHSELNLSSLELGDSALYFCASSVETSGGNTQYFGPGTRLTVL.

The genes are TRBV3-1 (or the pseudogene TRBV3-2) and TRBJ2-1, with TRBD2 matching over 15 bases. With V trimmed by 2 bases and J by 4 bases, 3 bases remained unmatched. Per germline, CDR1 LGHDT and CDR2 YNNKEL (reference sequence). The CDR3 covers 17 residues. The CDR3 sequence: CASSQRTSGGVYNEQFF. CDR3 nucleotide sequence: TGTGCCAGCAGCCAAAGGACTAGCGGGGGGGTTTACAATGAGCAGTTCTTC.

This clone was recorded once. The chain carries TRBV23-1 and TRBJ2-7; 8 bases map to TRBD1. TRBV23-1 is reported as an ORF; its role is uncertain. The CDR3 spans 16 residues. The J segment lost 0 bases and the V segment lost 6 bases, leaving 10 bases of the junction unmatched. The CDR3 sequence: CASSRKRTGSSYEQYF. The CDR3 nucleotides are TGCGCCAGCAGCCGAAAGAGGACAGGGAGCTCCTACGAGCAGTACTTC.

The chain is built from TRBV10-3 and TRBJ1-1; tentatively, D is TRBD1 (5 bases). The germline gives CDR1 ENHRY, CDR2 SYGVKD. With 4 bases removed from V and 5 bases from J, the gap between germline ends came to 8 bases. The CDR3 has 12 amino acids. CDR3 sequence: CAISVGGTEAFF. CDR3 DNA: TGTGCCATCAGTGTCGGGGGTACTGAAGCTTTCTTT.

The V gene is TRBV3-1 (or the pseudogene TRBV3-2), the J gene TRBJ1-1, with D unresolved. This CDR3 is 13 amino acids long. Trimming removed 2 bases at V and 6 bases at J, with 10 bases between. Looked up from germline, CDR1 is LGHDT and CDR2 is YNNKEL (reference sequence). The CDR3 DNA reads TGTGCCAGCAGCCAACGGAGTAGAGCTGAAGCTTTCTTT. This encodes CASSQRSRAEAFF.